This T cell receptor (beta chain) was obtained from a study of cytomegalovirus exposure and HLA in healthy donors. General observations from the study: Later genetic work tied a missense DCLRE1C variant to beta-chain V and J trimming.

V shed 6 bases, J shed 3 bases, and the junction held 6 bases outside the gene matches. The CDR3 consists of 14 residues. CDR1 and CDR2 (germline): SNHLY, FYNNEI. Note on this clone: The antigen remains unidentified.

Each donor's status was that of a healthy bone marrow donor. PCR amplification relied on 60 Vbeta primers (plus 13 Jbeta primers). Measured with immunoSEQ multiplex PCR; TCRdb has only the in-frame clones, and not every one. In the table there are around 91,000 clones, about three quarters of which are singletons. This clonotype originated in a male donor in good health and CMV-seropositive. The chain is built from TRBV2 and TRBJ2-5; 8 bases match TRBD1. Sequencing was carried out using PBMCs. CDR3 residues: CASRVGQAEETQYF. The DNA of the CDR3 is TGTGCCAGCAGAGTGGGACAGGCCGAAGAGACCCAGTACTTC.